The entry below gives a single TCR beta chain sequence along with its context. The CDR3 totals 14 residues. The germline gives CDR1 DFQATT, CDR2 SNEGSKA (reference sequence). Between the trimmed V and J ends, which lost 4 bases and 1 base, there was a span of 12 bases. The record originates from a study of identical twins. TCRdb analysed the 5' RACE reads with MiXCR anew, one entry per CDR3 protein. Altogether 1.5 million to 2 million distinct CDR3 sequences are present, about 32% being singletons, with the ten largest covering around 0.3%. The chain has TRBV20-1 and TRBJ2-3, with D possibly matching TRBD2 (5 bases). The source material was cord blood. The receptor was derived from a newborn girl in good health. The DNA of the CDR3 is TGCAGTGCTACCCCTACTAGGGGCACAGATACGCAGTATTTT. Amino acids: CSATPTRGTDTQYF.